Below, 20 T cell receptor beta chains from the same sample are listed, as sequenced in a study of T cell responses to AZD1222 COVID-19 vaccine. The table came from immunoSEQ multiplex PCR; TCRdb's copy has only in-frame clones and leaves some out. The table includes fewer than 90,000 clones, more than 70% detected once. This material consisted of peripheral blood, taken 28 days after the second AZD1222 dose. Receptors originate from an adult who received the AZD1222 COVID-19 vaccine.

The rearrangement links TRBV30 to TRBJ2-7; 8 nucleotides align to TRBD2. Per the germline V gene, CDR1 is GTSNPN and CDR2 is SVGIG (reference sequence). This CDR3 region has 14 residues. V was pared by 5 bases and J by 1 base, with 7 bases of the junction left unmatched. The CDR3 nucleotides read TGTGCCTGGGCGGGGGGCGCCGGGTCCTACGAGCAGTACTTC. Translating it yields CAWAGGAGSYEQYF.

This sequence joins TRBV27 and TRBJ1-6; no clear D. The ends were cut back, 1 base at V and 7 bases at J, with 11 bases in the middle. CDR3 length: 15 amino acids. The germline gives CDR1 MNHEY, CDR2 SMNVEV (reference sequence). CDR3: CASSLLTLGNSPLHF. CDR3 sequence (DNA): TGTGCCAGCAGTTTATTGACCTTGGGGAATTCACCCCTCCACTTT.

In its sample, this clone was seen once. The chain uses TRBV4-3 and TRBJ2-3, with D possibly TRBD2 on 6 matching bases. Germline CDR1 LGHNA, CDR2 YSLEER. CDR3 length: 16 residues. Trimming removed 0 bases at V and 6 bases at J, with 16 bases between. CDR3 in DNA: TGCGCCAGCAGCCAAGATTACGGGGGTCGAGTGGATACGCAGTATTTT. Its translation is CASSQDYGGRVDTQYF.

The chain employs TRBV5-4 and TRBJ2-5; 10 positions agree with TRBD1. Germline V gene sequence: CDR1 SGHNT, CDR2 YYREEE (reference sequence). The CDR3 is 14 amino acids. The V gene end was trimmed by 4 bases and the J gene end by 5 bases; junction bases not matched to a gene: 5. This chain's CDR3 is CASSRQGAVETQYF. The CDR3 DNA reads TGTGCCAGCAGCCGACAGGGGGCTGTGGAGACCCAGTACTTC.

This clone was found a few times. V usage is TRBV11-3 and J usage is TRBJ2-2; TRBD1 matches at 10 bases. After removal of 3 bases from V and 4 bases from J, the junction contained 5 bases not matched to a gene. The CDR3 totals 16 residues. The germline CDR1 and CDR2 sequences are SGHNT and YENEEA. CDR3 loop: CASSFRQGAGTGELFF. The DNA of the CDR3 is TGTGCCAGCAGCTTTCGACAGGGGGCGGGCACCGGGGAGCTGTTTTTT. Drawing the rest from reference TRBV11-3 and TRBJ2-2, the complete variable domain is EAGVVQSPRYKIIEKKQPVAFWCNPISGHNTLYWYLQNLGQGPELLIRYENEEAVDDSQLPKDRFSAERLKGVDSTLKIQPAELGDSAVYLCASSFRQGAGTGELFFGEGSRLTVL.

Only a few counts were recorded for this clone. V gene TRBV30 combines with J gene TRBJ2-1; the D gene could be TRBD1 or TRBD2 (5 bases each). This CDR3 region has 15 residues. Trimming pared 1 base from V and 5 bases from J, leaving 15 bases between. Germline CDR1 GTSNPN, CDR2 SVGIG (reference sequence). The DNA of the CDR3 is TGTGCCTGGAGTGGGGGGTGGGAGCGCAACAATGAGCAGTTCTTC. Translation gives CAWSGGWERNNEQFF.

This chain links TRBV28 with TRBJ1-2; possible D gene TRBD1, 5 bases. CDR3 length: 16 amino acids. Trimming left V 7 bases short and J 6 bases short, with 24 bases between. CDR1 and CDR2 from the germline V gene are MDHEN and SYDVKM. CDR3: CASTKAGPPGGDGYTF. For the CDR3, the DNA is TGTGCCAGCACAAAAGCCGGGCCCCCAGGAGGGGATGGCTACACCTTC.

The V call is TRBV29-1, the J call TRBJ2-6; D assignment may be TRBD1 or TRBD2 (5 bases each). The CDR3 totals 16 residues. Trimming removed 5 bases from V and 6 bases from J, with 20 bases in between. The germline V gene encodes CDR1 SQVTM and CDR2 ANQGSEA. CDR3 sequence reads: CSVPEGSQHKANVLTF. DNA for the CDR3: TGCAGCGTTCCCGAGGGGTCCCAACACAAGGCCAACGTCCTGACTTTC.

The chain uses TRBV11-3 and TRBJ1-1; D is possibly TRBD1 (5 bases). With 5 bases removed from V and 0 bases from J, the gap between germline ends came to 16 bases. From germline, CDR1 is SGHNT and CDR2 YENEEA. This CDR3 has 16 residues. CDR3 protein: CASSPGTPSMNTEAFF. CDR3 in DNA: TGTGCCAGCAGCCCCGGGACCCCCAGCATGAACACTGAAGCTTTCTTT.

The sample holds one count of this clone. The CDR3 coding sequence is TGTGCCGTCGGGGCGCAGCGGGGCGGTGCAGATACGCAGTATTTT. It yields the protein CAVGAQRGGADTQYF. The chain combines TRBV10-3 with TRBJ2-3; 7 bases line up with TRBD2. The CDR3 is 15 amino acids. V was clipped by 11 bases and J by 4 bases; unmatched bases: 15. Germline CDR1 ENHRY, CDR2 SYGVKD.

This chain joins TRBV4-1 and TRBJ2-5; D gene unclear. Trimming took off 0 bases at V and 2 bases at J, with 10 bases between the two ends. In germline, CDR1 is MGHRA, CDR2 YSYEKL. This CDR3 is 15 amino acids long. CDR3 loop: CASSQDPGKQETQYF. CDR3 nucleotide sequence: TGCGCCAGCAGCCAAGATCCTGGGAAGCAAGAGACCCAGTACTTC.

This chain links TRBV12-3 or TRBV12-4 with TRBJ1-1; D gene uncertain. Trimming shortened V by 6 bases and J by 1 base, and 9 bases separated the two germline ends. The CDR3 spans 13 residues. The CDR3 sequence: CASSPYRNTEAFF. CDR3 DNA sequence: TGTGCCAGCAGCCCGTACAGGAACACTGAAGCTTTCTTT.

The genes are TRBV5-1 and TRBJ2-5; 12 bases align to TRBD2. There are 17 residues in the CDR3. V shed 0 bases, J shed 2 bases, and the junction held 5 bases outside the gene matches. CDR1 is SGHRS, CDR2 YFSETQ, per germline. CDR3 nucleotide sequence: TGCGCCAGCAGCTTGGGGGCTCTAGCGGGAGGGCAAGAGACCCAGTACTTC. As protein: CASSLGALAGGQETQYF.

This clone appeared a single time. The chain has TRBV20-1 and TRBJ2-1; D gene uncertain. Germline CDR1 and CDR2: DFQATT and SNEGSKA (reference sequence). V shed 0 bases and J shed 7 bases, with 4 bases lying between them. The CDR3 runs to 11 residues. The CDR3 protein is CSAREVNEQFF. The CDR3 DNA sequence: TGCAGTGCTAGAGAGGTAAATGAGCAGTTCTTC.

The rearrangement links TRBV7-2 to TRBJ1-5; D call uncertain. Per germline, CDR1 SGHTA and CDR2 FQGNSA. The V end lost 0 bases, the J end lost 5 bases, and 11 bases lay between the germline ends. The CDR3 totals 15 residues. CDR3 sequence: CASSLAPGRDQPQHF. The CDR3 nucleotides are TGTGCCAGCAGCTTAGCCCCAGGCCGCGATCAGCCCCAGCATTTT. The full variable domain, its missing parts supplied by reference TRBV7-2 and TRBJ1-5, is GAGVSQSPSNKVTEKGKDVELRCDPISGHTALYWYRQSLGQGLEFLIYFQGNSAPDKSGLPSDRFSAERTGGSVSTLTIQRTQQEDSAVYLCASSLAPGRDQPQHFGDGTRLSIL.

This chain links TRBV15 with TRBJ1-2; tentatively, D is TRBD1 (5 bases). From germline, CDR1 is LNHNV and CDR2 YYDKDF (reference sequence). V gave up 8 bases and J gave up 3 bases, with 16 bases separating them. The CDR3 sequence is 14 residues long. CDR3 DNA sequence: TGTGCCACCGGGACCCGGTCGAACCACTATGGCTACACCTTC. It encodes CATGTRSNHYGYTF.

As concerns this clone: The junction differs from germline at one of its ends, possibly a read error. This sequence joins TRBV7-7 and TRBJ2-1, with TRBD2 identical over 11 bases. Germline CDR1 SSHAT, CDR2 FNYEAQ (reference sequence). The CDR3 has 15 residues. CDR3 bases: TGTGCTAGCAGCTCAGGTCTAGCGGGAGGTAATGAGCAGTTCTTC. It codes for CASSSGLAGGNEQFF.

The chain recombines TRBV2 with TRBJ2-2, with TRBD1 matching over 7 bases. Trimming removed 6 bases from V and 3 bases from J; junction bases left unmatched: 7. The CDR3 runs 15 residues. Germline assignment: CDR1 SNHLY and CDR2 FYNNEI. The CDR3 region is CASSPDRLDTGELFF. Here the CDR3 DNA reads TGTGCCAGCAGCCCGGACAGGCTCGACACCGGGGAGCTGTTTTTT.

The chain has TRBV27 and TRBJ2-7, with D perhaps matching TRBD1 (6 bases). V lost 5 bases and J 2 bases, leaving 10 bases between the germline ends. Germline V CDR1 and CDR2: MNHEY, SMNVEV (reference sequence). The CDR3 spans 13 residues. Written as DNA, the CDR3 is TGTGCCAGCAGTAGGACAGTGGCCTACGAGCAGTACTTC. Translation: CASSRTVAYEQYF.

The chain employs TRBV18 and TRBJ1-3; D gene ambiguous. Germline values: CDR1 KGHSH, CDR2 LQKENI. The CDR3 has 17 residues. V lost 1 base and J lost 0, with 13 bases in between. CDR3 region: CASSPLPRQNSGNTIYF. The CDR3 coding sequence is TGTGCCAGCTCACCACTCCCTCGGCAAAACTCTGGAAACACCATATATTTT.